These 30 T cell receptor beta chains originate from one sample sequenced in a study of molecular identifiers for immune sequencing clone quantification. TCRdb redid the calling of the PCR reads with MiXCR, one entry per CDR3 protein. Of tens of thousands of distinct CDR3 sequences in the sample, less than 20% were seen once. Specimen: naive CD8+ T cells from blood, with Jurkat cell RNA spiked in. Subset given: FACS-sorted CD8+CD4-CCR7+CD45RA+ naive T cells. These TCRs come from a human donor in good health. Some libraries in this study had Jurkat cell RNA spiked in.

At least ten counts were recorded for this clonotype. The rearrangement joins TRBV11-2 to TRBJ2-1; D gene unclear. The germline V gene has CDR1 SGHAT and CDR2 FQNNGV. The CDR3 is 15 amino acids. The germline V and J ends were trimmed by 0 bases and 1 base, with 7 bases remaining between them. CDR3 bases: TGTGCCAGCAGCTTAGAACACCCTTCCTACAATGAGCAGTTCTTC. It specifies CASSLEHPSYNEQFF.

With regard to this clonotype: It may be a read error: a sequence one base away is much more abundant. The rearrangement joins TRBV3-1 to TRBJ2-1; the D is unclear. Germline CDR1 and CDR2: LGHDT and YNNKEL (reference sequence). The CDR3 has 12 residues. The CDR3 sequence: CAGSQRLNEQFF. The CDR3 DNA reads TGTGCCGGCAGCCAAAGGCTGAATGAGCAGTTCTTC.

This clonotype has ten or more counts. This chain links TRBV7-9 with TRBJ1-1, with 11 positions matching TRBD1. The CDR3 spans 17 residues. With V trimmed by 5 bases and J by 5 bases, 13 bases remained unmatched. Germline V lookup: CDR1 SEHNR, CDR2 FQNEAQ (reference sequence). The CDR3 nucleotides are TGTGCCAGCAGCCCCCGGACAGGGGGCTTAGGGACAACTGAAGCTTTCTTT. Its translation is CASSPRTGGLGTTEAFF.

Many counts were recorded for this clonotype. The CDR3 loop is CASSLEGTGLEYGYTF. CDR3 in DNA: TGTGCCAGCAGCTTAGAGGGGACAGGGTTAGAGTATGGCTACACCTTC. The chain links TRBV13 to TRBJ1-2, with 9 nucleotides matching TRBD1. The CDR3 contains 16 residues. With V trimmed by 1 base and J by 5 bases, 8 bases remained unmatched. Germline CDR1 is PRHDT and CDR2 is FYEKMQ (reference sequence).

This clonotype came up many times. This chain uses TRBV28 with TRBJ1-1, with TRBD1 matching 8 bases. CDR1 is MDHEN, CDR2 SYDVKM, per germline. CDR3 size: 15 residues. V lost 5 bases to trimming and J lost 4 bases; unmatched junction nucleotides: 9. CDR3 residues: CASSARTGRGTEAFF. CDR3 in DNA: TGTGCCAGCAGTGCCCGGACAGGGAGAGGCACTGAAGCTTTCTTT. Full variable domain (outside the CDR3, taken from reference TRBV28 and TRBJ1-1): DVKVTQSSRYLVKRTGEKVFLECVQDMDHENMFWYRQDPGLGLRLIYFSYDVKMKEKGDIPEGYSVSREKKERFSLILESASTNQTSMYLCASSARTGRGTEAFFGQGTRLTVV.

This clonotype was seen more than once but under ten times. The chain is built from TRBV12-3 or TRBV12-4 and TRBJ2-1; possible D gene TRBD2, 6 bases. The CDR3 is made up of 14 amino acids. Trimming cost V 7 bases and J 5 bases, with 15 bases left between them. CDR3 in amino acids: CASNSGSFDNEQFF. The CDR3 coding sequence is TGTGCCAGCAATTCCGGGAGTTTCGACAATGAGCAGTTCTTC.

This clonotype was recorded at least ten times. The chain recombines TRBV12-3 or TRBV12-4 with TRBJ2-7; D remains ambiguous. CDR3 size: 15 residues. The V gene lost 1 base and the J gene lost 0 bases, with 10 bases spanning the gap. CDR3 region: CASSLEAVSSYEQYF. DNA of the CDR3: TGTGCCAGCAGTTTAGAGGCGGTTAGCTCCTACGAGCAGTACTTC.

V and J are TRBV6-5 and TRBJ1-1; D is ambiguous. Germline assignment: CDR1 MNHEY and CDR2 SVGAGI. With 6 bases removed from V and 0 bases from J, the gap between germline ends came to 5 bases. This CDR3 spans 12 amino acids. The CDR3 region is CASSSVNTEAFF. The DNA for the CDR3 is TGTGCCAGCAGCTCGGTGAACACTGAAGCTTTCTTT.

This clonotype was seen many times. In nucleotides, the CDR3 is TGTGCCAGCAGCCATACATTAGCGACAGATACGCAGTATTTT. It codes for CASSHTLATDTQYF. This chain connects TRBV14 to TRBJ2-3; a weak D match, TRBD2 (5 bases). The CDR3 length is 14 residues. Deletions cut 3 bases from V and 3 bases from J, with 10 bases between. CDR1 and CDR2 (germline): SGHDN, FVKESK.

This clonotype has only a few counts. Being one base from a much bigger clone, this may be a read error. This rearrangement joins TRBV7-9 to TRBJ2-4, with D possibly TRBD2 on 6 matching bases. In germline, CDR1 is SEHNR, CDR2 FQNEAQ (reference sequence). There are 15 residues in the CDR3. V dropped 8 bases and J dropped 6 bases, with 20 bases sitting between them. CDR3 nucleotides: TGTGCCAGCGGCCACCCAGGGACTGTCGGAAACATTCAGTACTTC. Translation gives CASGHPGTVGNIQYF.

With respect to this clonotype: A single base separates this from a much larger clone, so it may be a read error. This rearrangement joins TRBV4-2 to TRBJ1-2, with D perhaps TRBD1 (6 bases). Germline V lookup: CDR1 LGHNA, CDR2 YNFKEQ. The ends were cut back, 0 bases at V and 7 bases at J, with 18 bases in the middle. This CDR3 spans 16 amino acids. Here the CDR3 DNA reads TGTGCCAGCAGCCAAGATCCAAACAGGGATACCTGTGGCTACACCTTC. It is translated as CASSQDPNRDTCGYTF.

This chain uses TRBV29-1 with TRBJ2-2; perhaps D is TRBD1 or TRBD2 (5 bases each). The ends were cut back, 6 bases at V and 7 bases at J, with 12 bases in the middle. The CDR3 is 12 residues long. Germline CDR1 is SQVTM and CDR2 is ANQGSEA. The CDR3 protein is CSVVKGSGELFF. CDR3 sequence (DNA): TGCAGCGTAGTTAAGGGGAGCGGGGAGCTGTTTTTT.

V and J are TRBV9 and TRBJ2-4, with 7 bases that match TRBD2. V lost 4 bases and J lost 3; bases outside the gene matches: 7. Germline V lookup: CDR1 SGDLS, CDR2 YYNGEE. The CDR3 is 15 amino acids. The DNA for the CDR3 is TGTGCCAGCAGCCCTAGCGGAGCACTCAAAAACATTCAGTACTTC. Translation gives CASSPSGALKNIQYF.

The chain recombines TRBV2 with TRBJ2-1; D may be TRBD2 (6 bases). The CDR3 totals 14 residues. Germline loops: CDR1 SNHLY, CDR2 FYNNEI. V lost 11 bases and J lost 3, with 17 bases in between. The CDR3 nucleotides are TGTGCCGTTCAACGGGACTTAGTCTACAATGAGCAGTTCTTC. Translating gives CAVQRDLVYNEQFF.

This clonotype was seen ten or more times. The chain is built from TRBV4-1 and TRBJ1-1, with TRBD1 as a possible D gene (5 bases). Germline CDR1 is MGHRA and CDR2 is YSYEKL. This CDR3 comprises 14 residues. V was cut by 0 bases and J by 4 bases, with 9 bases left in between. The CDR3, as DNA: TGCGCCAGCAGCCAAGATGAGGGGCCCACTGAAGCTTTCTTT. This sequence encodes CASSQDEGPTEAFF.

On this clonotype itself: Given a much more abundant clone one base away, this may be a read error. The rearrangement uses TRBV7-9 and TRBJ1-4, with a possible D match to TRBD1 (6 bases). The germline gives CDR1 SEHNR, CDR2 FQNEAQ (reference sequence). The CDR3 is made up of 15 amino acids. The CDR3 region has the DNA TGTGCCAGCAGCGCGAGGACAGACTTTAATGAAATACTGTTTTTT. It encodes CASSARTDFNEILFF.

Remarks on this clonotype: This clone may be a read error of a much larger clone one base away. The J gene is TRBJ2-1, the V gene TRBV7-8; D gene unclear. CDR3 length: 14 residues. Germline CDR1 and CDR2: SGHVS and FQNEAQ. CDR3 region: CASSLERGGDERFF. The CDR3 coding sequence is TGTGCCAGCAGCTTAGAGCGTGGCGGTGATGAGCGGTTCTTC.

V is TRBV13 and J is TRBJ2-1, with 13 positions matching TRBD2. The CDR3 runs 16 residues. Per germline, CDR1 PRHDT and CDR2 FYEKMQ (reference sequence). V lost 5 bases to trimming and J lost 7 bases; unmatched junction nucleotides: 8. The CDR3 region is CASSPRTSGSPNEQFF. The DNA for the CDR3 is TGTGCCAGCAGCCCAAGGACTAGCGGGAGTCCAAATGAGCAGTTCTTC. Based on the CDR3 plus reference TRBV13 and TRBJ2-1, the full variable domain is AAGVIQSPRHLIKEKRETATLKCYPIPRHDTVYWYQQGPGQDPQFLISFYEKMQSDKGSIPDRFSAQQFSDYHSELNMSSLELGDSALYFCASSPRTSGSPNEQFFGPGTRLTVL.

In this sample, this clonotype turned up many times. This sequence joins TRBV20-1 and TRBJ2-1; no firm D call. Germline assignment: CDR1 DFQATT and CDR2 SNEGSKA (reference sequence). This CDR3 region has 14 residues. Trimming shortened V by 3 bases and J by 0 bases, and 9 bases separated the two germline ends. This chain's CDR3 is CSASSQVSYNEQFF. In nucleotides, the CDR3 is TGCAGTGCTAGTAGTCAGGTCTCCTACAATGAGCAGTTCTTC.

This clonotype was counted many times. V and J are TRBV6-2 or TRBV6-3 and TRBJ2-5, with D possibly TRBD2 on 5 matching bases. The V gene's germline CDR1 is MNHEY and CDR2 SVGEGT. The CDR3 length is 17 residues. The V end lost 2 bases, the J end lost 2 bases, and 18 bases lay between the germline ends. The CDR3 coding sequence is TGTGCCAGCAGTTACGCCACTGACTATCGAGATCAAGAGACCCAGTACTTC. As protein: CASSYATDYRDQETQYF.

The table lists this clonotype with a few counts. This may be a read error, as it is one base from a much larger clone. The chain is built from TRBV19 and TRBJ2-7, with 8 bases that match TRBD2. The V gene end was trimmed by 1 base and the J gene end by 3 bases; junction bases not matched to a gene: 5. The germline gives CDR1 LNHDA, CDR2 SQIVND (reference sequence). The CDR3 is made up of 15 amino acids. This chain's CDR3 is CASSIAPGRGYEQYF. CDR3 sequence (DNA): TGTGCCAGTAGTATAGCCCCCGGGAGGGGCTACGAGCAGTACTTC. The full variable domain, rest sourced from reference TRBV19 and TRBJ2-7, is DGGITQSPKYLFRKEGQNVTLSCEQNLNHDAMYWYRQDPGQGLRLIYYSQIVNDFQKGDIAEGYSVSREKKESFPLTVTSAQKNPTAFYLCASSIAPGRGYEQYFGPGTRLTVT.

This clonotype was seen only a few times. The chain combines TRBV7-8 with TRBJ2-7, with 7 positions matching TRBD2. Germline trimming cut 4 bases from V and 5 bases from J; bases unmatched to any gene: 14. Per germline, CDR1 SGHVS and CDR2 FQNEAQ. This CDR3 is built from 16 residues. In DNA, the CDR3 is TGTGCCAGCAGCTCACTAGGCGGGAGCAGTGTCGACGAGCAGTACTTC. Protein sequence: CASSSLGGSSVDEQYF. The full variable domain, rest sourced from reference TRBV7-8 and TRBJ2-7, is GAGVSQSPRYKVAKRGQDVALRCDPISGHVSLFWYQQALGQGPEFLTYFQNEAQLDKSGLPSDRFFAERPEGSVSTLKIQRTQQEDSAVYLCASSSLGGSSVDEQYFGPGTRLTVT.

Notes on this clonotype: A single base separates this from a much larger clone, so it may be a read error. V is TRBV24-1 and J is TRBJ2-6; a weak D match, TRBD1 (6 bases). The CDR3 extends over 15 amino acids. Germline V gene data show CDR1 as KGHDR and CDR2 as SFDVKD. Trimming cost V 3 bases and J 2 bases, with 7 bases left between them. The chain's CDR3 is CATSDPGAGANVLTF. For the CDR3, the DNA is TGTGCCACCAGTGATCCAGGGGCTGGGGCCAACGTCCTGACTTTC.

This sequence joins TRBV2 and TRBJ2-3; 7 nucleotides agree with TRBD2. Germline CDR1 is SNHLY and CDR2 is FYNNEI. V was clipped by 6 bases and J by 5 bases; unmatched bases: 11. The CDR3 runs to 15 residues. CDR3 protein: CASRKKQAGKDTQYF. CDR3 DNA: TGTGCCAGCAGAAAGAAACAAGCGGGAAAAGATACGCAGTATTTT. Together with reference TRBV2 and TRBJ2-3, the CDR3 gives the full variable domain: EPEVTQTPSHQVTQMGQEVILRCVPISNHLYFYWYRQILGQKVEFLVSFYNNEISEKSEIFDDQFSVERPDGSNFTLKIRSTKLEDSAMYFCASRKKQAGKDTQYFGPGTRLTVL.

There are many counts of this clonotype. The rearrangement joins TRBV30 to TRBJ2-7, with 10 nucleotides matching TRBD2. CDR1 GTSNPN and CDR2 SVGIG come from the germline V gene (reference sequence). This CDR3 comprises 16 residues. With V trimmed by 3 bases and J by 7 bases, 15 bases remained unmatched. The CDR3 nucleotides are TGTGCCTGGAGGCCAGGGTGGGCTAGCGGGAGCGGGGAGCAGTACTTC. This gives the protein CAWRPGWASGSGEQYF.

This clonotype came up many times. The J gene is TRBJ1-5, the V gene TRBV6-2 or TRBV6-3; D is possibly TRBD1 (5 bases). The germline CDR1 and CDR2 sequences are MNHEY and SVGEGT. CDR3 length: 16 residues. V dropped 0 bases and J dropped 2 bases, with 11 bases sitting between them. The CDR3: CASSYSSGLGNQPQHF. CDR3 DNA: TGTGCCAGCAGTTACTCGTCAGGGTTAGGCAATCAGCCCCAGCATTTT.

As for this clonotype: A much larger clone differs by one base, so this may be a read error. The DNA for the CDR3 is TGCAGTGCTAGAGTCCATATGGGGGGGTATACTGAAGCTTTCTTT. This codes for CSARVHMGGYTEAFF. The chain joins TRBV20-1 to TRBJ1-1; tentative D call: TRBD1 (5 bases). The CDR3 sequence is 15 residues long. From germline, CDR1 is DFQATT and CDR2 SNEGSKA (reference sequence). Trimming stripped 1 base from V and 5 bases from J, with 17 bases between.

There are many counts of this clonotype. The chain joins TRBV28 to TRBJ2-3; D uncertain. Germline V CDR1 and CDR2: MDHEN, SYDVKM. CDR3 size: 14 residues. The germline V and J ends were trimmed by 2 bases and 4 bases, with 10 bases remaining between them. As DNA, the CDR3 is TGTGCCAGCAGTTTACGCCCGAACCCAGATACGCAGTATTTT. It codes for CASSLRPNPDTQYF.

This clonotype came up a few times. A read error may explain this, as a much larger clone is one base away. The rearrangement uses TRBV5-1 and TRBJ2-2, with 10 bases aligning to TRBD1. This CDR3 has 15 residues. Germline V gives CDR1 SGHRS, CDR2 YFSETQ. Trimming took 7 bases from V and 6 from J; bases not matched to a gene: 9. CDR3 residues: CASCQTGGGPGELFF. The DNA for the CDR3 is TGCGCCAGCTGCCAGACAGGGGGCGGTCCCGGGGAGCTGTTTTTT.

This clonotype was seen a handful of times. The CDR3 DNA follows: TGCGCCAGCAGCCAAGATCTACTAGCGGGAGGGCCAATTCGGACCGGGGAGCTGTTTTTT. Protein sequence: CASSQDLLAGGPIRTGELFF. The rearrangement uses TRBV4-3 and TRBJ2-2; 13 bases match TRBD2. Germline-derived CDR1 and CDR2 are LGHNA and YSLEER. V was clipped by 0 bases and J by 5 bases; unmatched bases: 12. The CDR3 length is 20 residues.